This T cell receptor beta chain was sequenced in a study of blood T cells in healthy people across ages. Looked up from germline, CDR1 is LGHDT and CDR2 is YNNKEL (reference sequence). Trimming removed 1 base at V and 7 bases at J, with 8 bases between. The CDR3 consists of 13 residues. Sample-barcoded 5' priming and a J-beta primer mix drove a second PCR of about 6 to 12 cycles. One entry per CDR3 protein results from TCRdb running MiXCR on the 5' RACE reads. This sample has 800,000 to 1,300,000 distinct CDR3 sequences; approximately 26% occur once, and the top ten carry approximately 0.71%. The same sample was also used in a study of T cells of mothers and their children. That report adds: Mothers yielded over 10 million CDR3 reads, children about 2.8 million each.

This chain connects TRBV3-1 to TRBJ1-5; D is unclear. Source material: blood. The clonotype comes from a girl aged 2 to 9 in good health. CDR3 protein: CASSQVGEQPQHF. The CDR3 bases are TGTGCCAGCAGCCAAGTGGGAGAACAGCCCCAGCATTTT.